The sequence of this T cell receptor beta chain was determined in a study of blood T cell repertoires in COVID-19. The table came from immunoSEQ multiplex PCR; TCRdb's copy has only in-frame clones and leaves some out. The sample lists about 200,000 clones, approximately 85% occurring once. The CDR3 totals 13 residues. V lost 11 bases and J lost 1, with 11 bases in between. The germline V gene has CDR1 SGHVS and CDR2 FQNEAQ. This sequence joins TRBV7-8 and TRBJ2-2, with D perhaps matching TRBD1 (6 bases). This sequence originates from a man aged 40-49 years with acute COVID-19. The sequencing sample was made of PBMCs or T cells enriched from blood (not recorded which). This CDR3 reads CARTGQNTGELFF. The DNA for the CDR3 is TGTGCCCGCACGGGACAGAACACCGGGGAGCTGTTTTTT.